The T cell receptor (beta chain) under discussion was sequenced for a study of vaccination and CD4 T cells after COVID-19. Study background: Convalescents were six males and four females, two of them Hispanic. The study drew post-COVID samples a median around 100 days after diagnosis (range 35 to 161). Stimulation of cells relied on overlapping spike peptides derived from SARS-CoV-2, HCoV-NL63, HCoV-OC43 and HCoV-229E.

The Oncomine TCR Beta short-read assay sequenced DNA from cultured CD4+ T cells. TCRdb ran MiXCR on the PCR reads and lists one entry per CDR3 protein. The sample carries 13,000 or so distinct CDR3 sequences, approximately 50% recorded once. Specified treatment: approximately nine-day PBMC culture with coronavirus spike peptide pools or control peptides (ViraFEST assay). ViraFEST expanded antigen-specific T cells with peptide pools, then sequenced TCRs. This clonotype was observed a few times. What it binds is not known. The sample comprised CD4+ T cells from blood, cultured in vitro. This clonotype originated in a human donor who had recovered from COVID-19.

CDR3 sequence: CATSRGRNEQFF. CDR3 nucleotide sequence: TGTGCCACCAGCCGCGGGAGGAATGAGCAGTTCTTC. The chain recombines TRBV24-1 with TRBJ2-1; 8 bases agree with TRBD2. V trimming: 7 bases; J trimming: 7 bases; junction bases outside the gene matches: 2. This CDR3 is built from 12 residues. CDR1 is KGHDR and CDR2 is SFDVKD in the germline V gene.